The rows below give T cell receptor beta chains drawn from one sample of a study of regulatory T cells in long-lasting Graves disease. TCRdb reprocessed the multiplex PCR reads via MiXCR and lists one record per CDR3 protein. The sample carries hundreds of thousands of distinct CDR3 sequences, around 15% recorded once. These data are also associated with another study on T cells in Graves' hyperthyroidism and ophthalmopathy.

This material consisted of peripheral blood mononuclear cells (PBMCs), taken at new diagnosis, from a patient treated with antithyroid drugs. Receptor source: a woman between 40 and 65 years old with Graves disease. Both conserved end residues are part of each CDR3. D genes are given only for firm matches. Clone size appears in some rows only: once, few, many, or a class for an expanded clone.

>many|TRBD1|TRBJ1-6|TRBV27
TGTGCCAGCAGTGGCGGGGGACAGGGGATTTCACCCCTCCACTTT
CASSGGGQGISPLHF
>many|NA|TRBJ2-3|TRBV27
TGTGCCAGCAGTTTATGGGTTTCCCGCACAGATACGCAGTATTTT
CASSLWVSRTDTQYF
>many|NA|TRBJ2-2|TRBV3-1
TGTGCCAGCAGCCAAGACGTCGGGACCGGGGAGCTGTTTTTT
CASSQDVGTGELFF
>many|NA|TRBJ2-7|TRBV10-3
TGTGCCATCAGTGAGAGAATGACAGCCTACGAGCAGTACTTC
CAISERMTAYEQYF
>many|NA|TRBJ2-7|TRBV7-2
TGTGCCAGCAGCCCTCGGGGAGGACTCACCTACGAGCAGTACTTC
CASSPRGGLTYEQYF
>NA|NA|TRBJ1-4|TRBV5-1
TGCGCCAGCAGCTTGGTGGGATTTACAGGAGGTCCCCCCAATGAAAAACTGTTTTTT
CASSLVGFTGGPPNEKLFF
>NA|NA|TRBJ1-4|TRBV6-1
TGTGCCAGCAGTGAAGTTCAGGGTTCGGAAAAACTGTTTTTT
CASSEVQGSEKLFF
>many|TRBD1|TRBJ2-7|TRBV12-3/TRBV12-4
TGTGCCAGCAGTTTAACAGGGGGCGGGTACGAGCAGTACTTC
CASSLTGGGYEQYF
>many|NA|TRBJ2-7|TRBV6-5
TGTGCCAGCAGTTACTCTGACGGCCTCTACGAAGGGCAGTACTTC
CASSYSDGLYEGQYF
>NA|TRBD1|TRBJ1-3|TRBV3-1
TGTGCCAGCAGCCCCTCGTTGGACAGGGCTTCTGGAAACACCATATATTTT
CASSPSLDRASGNTIYF
>few|NA|TRBJ2-5|TRBV5-6
TGTGCCAGCAGCTTGTGGGCAGGTGGTAAAGAGACCCAGTACTTC
CASSLWAGGKETQYF
>many|NA|TRBJ2-1|TRBV11-1
TGTGCCAGCAGCTTAGGATGGGGGCCAAACTACAATGAGCAGTTCTTC
CASSLGWGPNYNEQFF
>few|NA|TRBJ2-4|TRBV5-4
TGTGCCAGCAGCTTGGGGGGGGATGGGGCCAAAAACATTCAGTACTTC
CASSLGGDGAKNIQYF
>many|TRBD1|TRBJ1-5|TRBV6-1
TGTGCCAGCACAGAACAGGGGGCGCCCCGGCATTTT
CASTEQGAPRHF
>many|NA|TRBJ1-1|TRBV2
TGTGCCAGCAGGCGGGTCGAAGCTTTCTTT
CASRRVEAFF
>NA|NA|TRBJ2-3|TRBV10-3
TGTGCCATCAGTGAGGGAGATACGCAGTATTTT
CAISEGDTQYF
>few|NA|TRBJ1-5|TRBV11-2
TGTGCCAGCAGCTTAGGAGGGGGGCTCGGTCAGCCCCAGCATTTT
CASSLGGGLGQPQHF
>NA|NA|TRBJ2-1|TRBV20-1
TGCAGTGCTAGACCCCCCTGGGTCCACTACAATGAGCAGTTCTTC
CSARPPWVHYNEQFF
>many|TRBD1|TRBJ1-1|TRBV2
TGTGCCAGCAGCCAGGACAGGGGGAGGGATGAAGCTTTCTTT
CASSQDRGRDEAFF
>many|NA|TRBJ1-1|TRBV27
TGTGCCAGCAGTTTATATGGGGAGAACACTGAAGCTTTCTTT
CASSLYGENTEAFF
>NA|NA|TRBJ1-3|TRBV5-1
TGCGCCAGCAGCTCCACAGGCGACTCTGGAAACACCATATATTTT
CASSSTGDSGNTIYF
>many|TRBD1|TRBJ1-1|TRBV3-1
TGTGCCAGCAGCCCCATGGACAGGGGTTTGAGGACTGAAGCTTTCTTT
CASSPMDRGLRTEAFF
>NA|TRBD2|TRBJ2-3|TRBV19
TGTGCCAGTAGTACCCTACTAGCGGGGGGGTTAGATACGCAGTATTTT
CASSTLLAGGLDTQYF